This TCR beta chain was identified during a study of T cell responses to AZD1222 COVID-19 vaccine. CDR3 length: 15 residues. The germline gives CDR1 MNHEY, CDR2 SVGAGI. V lost 6 bases to trimming and J lost 0 bases, with 12 bases between them. Clones were sequenced by immunoSEQ multiplex PCR, and TCRdb holds only the in-frame ones, with some missing. The table has 100,000 or so clones, around 87% seen once; the top ten hold less than 3.5%. The gene calls are TRBV6-5 and TRBJ1-3; D unresolved. This receptor was identified in an adult in good health. Sequenced here: peripheral blood, sampled on day 0 of AZD1222 vaccination. The CDR3 sequence: CASSDTRRSGNTIYF. The DNA for the CDR3 is TGTGCCAGCAGCGACACCCGCCGCTCTGGAAACACCATATATTTT.